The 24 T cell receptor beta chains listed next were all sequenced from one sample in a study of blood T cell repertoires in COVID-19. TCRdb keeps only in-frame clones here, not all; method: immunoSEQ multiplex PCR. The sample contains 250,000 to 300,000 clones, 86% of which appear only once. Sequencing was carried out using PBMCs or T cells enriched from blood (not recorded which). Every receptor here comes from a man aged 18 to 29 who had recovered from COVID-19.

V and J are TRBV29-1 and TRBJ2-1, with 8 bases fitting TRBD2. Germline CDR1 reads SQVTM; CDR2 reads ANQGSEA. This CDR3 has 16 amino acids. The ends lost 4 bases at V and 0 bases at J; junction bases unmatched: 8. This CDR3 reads CSVVGLAGNSYNEQFF. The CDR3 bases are TGCAGCGTTGTGGGGCTAGCGGGCAACTCCTACAATGAGCAGTTCTTC.

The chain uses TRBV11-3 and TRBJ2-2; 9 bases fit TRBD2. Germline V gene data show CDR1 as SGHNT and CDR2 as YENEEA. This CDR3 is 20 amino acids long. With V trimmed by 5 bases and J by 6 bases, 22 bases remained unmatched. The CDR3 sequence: CASSRRVAGVGDSVAGELFF. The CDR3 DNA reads TGTGCCAGCAGCCGCCGGGTAGCGGGAGTTGGTGATTCGGTAGCCGGGGAGCTGTTTTTT.

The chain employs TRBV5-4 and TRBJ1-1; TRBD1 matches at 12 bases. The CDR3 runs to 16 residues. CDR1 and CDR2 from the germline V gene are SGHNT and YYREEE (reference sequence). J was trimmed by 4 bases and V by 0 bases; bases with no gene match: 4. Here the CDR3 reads CASSLGGQGASTEAFF. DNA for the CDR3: TGTGCCAGCAGCTTGGGGGGACAGGGGGCGAGCACTGAAGCTTTCTTT.

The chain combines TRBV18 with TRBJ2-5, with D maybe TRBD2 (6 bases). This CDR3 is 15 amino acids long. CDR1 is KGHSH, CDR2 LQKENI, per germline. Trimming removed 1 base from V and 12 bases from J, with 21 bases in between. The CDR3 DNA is TGTGCCAGCTCACCACTCTTTAATTCCGGGGGAGAAAAGTACTTC. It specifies CASSPLFNSGGEKYF.

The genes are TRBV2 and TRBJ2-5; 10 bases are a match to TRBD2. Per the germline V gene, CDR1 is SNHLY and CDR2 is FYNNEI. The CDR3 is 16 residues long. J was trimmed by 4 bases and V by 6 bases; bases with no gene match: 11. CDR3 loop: CASSAEVAGGTETQYF. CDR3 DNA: TGTGCCAGCAGCGCTGAGGTAGCGGGGGGAACAGAGACCCAGTACTTC.

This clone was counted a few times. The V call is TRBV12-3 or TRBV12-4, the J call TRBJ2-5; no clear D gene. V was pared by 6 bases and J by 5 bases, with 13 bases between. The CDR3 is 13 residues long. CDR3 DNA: TGTGCCAGCAGCCAACAGCTTGCCGAGACCCAGTACTTC. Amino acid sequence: CASSQQLAETQYF.

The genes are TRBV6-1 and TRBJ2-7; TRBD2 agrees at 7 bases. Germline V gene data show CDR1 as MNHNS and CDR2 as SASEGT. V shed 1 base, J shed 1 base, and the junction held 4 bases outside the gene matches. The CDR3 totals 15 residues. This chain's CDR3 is CASSEGGTTSYEQYF. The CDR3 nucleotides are TGTGCCAGCAGTGAAGGAGGGACTACTTCCTACGAGCAGTACTTC.

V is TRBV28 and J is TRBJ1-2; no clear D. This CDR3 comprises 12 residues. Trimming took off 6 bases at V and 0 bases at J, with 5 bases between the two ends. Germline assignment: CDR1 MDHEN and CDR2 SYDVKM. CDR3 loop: CASRLSNYGYTF. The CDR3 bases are TGTGCCAGCAGACTCTCTAACTATGGCTACACCTTC.

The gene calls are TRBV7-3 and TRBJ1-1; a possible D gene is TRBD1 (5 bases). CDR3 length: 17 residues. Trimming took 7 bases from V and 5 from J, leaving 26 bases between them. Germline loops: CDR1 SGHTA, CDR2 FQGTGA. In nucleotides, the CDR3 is TGTGCCAGCAAAGCCGATGGCAGGGTGTATTTGTATACTGAAGCTTTCTTT. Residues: CASKADGRVYLYTEAFF.

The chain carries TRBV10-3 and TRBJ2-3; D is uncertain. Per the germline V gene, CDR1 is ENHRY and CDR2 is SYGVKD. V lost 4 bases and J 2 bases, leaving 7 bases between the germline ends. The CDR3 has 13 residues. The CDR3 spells CAISVRPTDTQYF. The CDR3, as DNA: TGTGCCATCAGTGTCAGGCCCACAGATACGCAGTATTTT.

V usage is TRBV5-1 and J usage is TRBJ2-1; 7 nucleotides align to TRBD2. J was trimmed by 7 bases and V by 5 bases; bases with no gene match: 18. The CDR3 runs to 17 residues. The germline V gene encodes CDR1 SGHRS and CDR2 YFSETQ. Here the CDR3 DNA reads TGCGCCAGCAGTGGATCGCCTGTTGGCGGGGGTCGGAATGAGCAGTTCTTC. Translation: CASSGSPVGGGRNEQFF.

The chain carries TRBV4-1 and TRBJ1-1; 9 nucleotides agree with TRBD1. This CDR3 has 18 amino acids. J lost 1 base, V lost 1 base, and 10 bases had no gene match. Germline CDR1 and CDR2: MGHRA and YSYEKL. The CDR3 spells CASSQVLAGTGTNTEAFF. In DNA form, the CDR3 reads TGCGCCAGCAGCCAAGTTCTTGCCGGGACAGGGACGAACACTGAAGCTTTCTTT.

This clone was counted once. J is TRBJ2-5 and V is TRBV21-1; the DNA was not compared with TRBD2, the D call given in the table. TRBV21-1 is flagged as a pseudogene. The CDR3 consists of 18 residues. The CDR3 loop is CASSKVPLAGGQQETQYF. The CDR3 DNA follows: TGTGCCAGCAGCAAAGTACCCCTAGCGGGAGGTCAACAAGAGACCCAGTACTTC.

CDR3 residues: CAMSKHSGNTIYF. The DNA for the CDR3 is TGCGCCATGTCGAAGCACTCTGGAAACACCATATATTTT. The chain joins TRBV10-2 to TRBJ1-3; D gene ambiguous. V lost 10 bases and J lost 0, with 10 bases in between. The CDR3 extends over 13 amino acids. Germline V gene sequence: CDR1 WSHSY, CDR2 SAAADI.

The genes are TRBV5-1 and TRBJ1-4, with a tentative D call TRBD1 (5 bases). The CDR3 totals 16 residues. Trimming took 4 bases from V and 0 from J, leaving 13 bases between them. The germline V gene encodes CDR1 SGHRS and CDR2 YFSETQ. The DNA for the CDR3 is TGCGCCAGCAGCAGCGGGGACCGAACAACTAATGAAAAACTGTTTTTT. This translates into CASSSGDRTTNEKLFF.

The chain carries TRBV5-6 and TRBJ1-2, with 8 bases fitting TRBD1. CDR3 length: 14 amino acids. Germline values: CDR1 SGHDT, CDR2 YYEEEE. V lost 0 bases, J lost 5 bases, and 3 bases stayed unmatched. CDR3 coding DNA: TGTGCCAGCAGCTTGGGGACAGGGTGGTATGGCTACACCTTC. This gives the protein CASSLGTGWYGYTF.

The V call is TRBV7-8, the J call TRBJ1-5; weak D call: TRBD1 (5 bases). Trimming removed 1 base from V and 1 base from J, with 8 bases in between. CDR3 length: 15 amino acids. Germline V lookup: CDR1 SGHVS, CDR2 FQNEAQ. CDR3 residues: CASSLGAGSNQPQHF. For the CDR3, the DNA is TGTGCCAGCAGCTTAGGGGCAGGGAGCAATCAGCCCCAGCATTTT.

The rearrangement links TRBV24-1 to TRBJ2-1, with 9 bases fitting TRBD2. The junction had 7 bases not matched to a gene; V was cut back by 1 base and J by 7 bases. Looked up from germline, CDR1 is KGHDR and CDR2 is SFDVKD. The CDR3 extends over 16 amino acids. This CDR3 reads CATSDFLAGTRNEQFF. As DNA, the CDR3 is TGTGCCACCAGTGATTTCCTAGCGGGAACACGGAATGAGCAGTTCTTC.

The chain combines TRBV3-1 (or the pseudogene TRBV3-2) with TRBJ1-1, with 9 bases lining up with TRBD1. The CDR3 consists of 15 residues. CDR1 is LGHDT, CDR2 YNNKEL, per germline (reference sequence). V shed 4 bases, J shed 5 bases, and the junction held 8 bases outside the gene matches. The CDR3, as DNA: TGTGCCAGCAGCCGGGGACAGGGTTGGAGTACTGAAGCTTTCTTT. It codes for CASSRGQGWSTEAFF.

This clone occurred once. CDR3 region: CASSLDRNYEQYF. In nucleotides, the CDR3 is TGTGCCAGCAGCTTGGACAGGAATTACGAGCAGTACTTC. The chain links TRBV5-6 to TRBJ2-7, with D perhaps TRBD1 (5 bases). The germline V and J ends were trimmed by 0 bases and 4 bases, with 8 bases remaining between them. The V gene's germline CDR1 is SGHDT and CDR2 YYEEEE. This CDR3 spans 13 amino acids. The whole variable domain, remainder taken from reference TRBV5-6 and TRBJ2-7, is DAGVTQSPTHLIKTRGQQVTLRCSPKSGHDTVSWYQQALGQGPQFIFQYYEEEERQRGNFPDRFSGHQFPNYSSELNVNALLLGDSALYLCASSLDRNYEQYFGPGTRLTVT.

The CDR3 coding sequence is TGCGCCAGCAGCCTTTTGGAGGAGGGAGTCTATGGCTACACCTTC. Protein sequence: CASSLLEEGVYGYTF. V and J are TRBV4-1 and TRBJ1-2, with D unresolved. V was pared by 4 bases and J by 4 bases, with 16 bases between. The germline V gene has CDR1 MGHRA and CDR2 YSYEKL. The CDR3 consists of 15 residues.

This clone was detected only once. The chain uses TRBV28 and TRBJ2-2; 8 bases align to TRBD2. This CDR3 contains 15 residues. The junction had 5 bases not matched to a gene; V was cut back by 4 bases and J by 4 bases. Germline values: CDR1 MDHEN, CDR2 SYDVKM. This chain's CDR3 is CASSWAGGPTGELFF. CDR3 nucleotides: TGTGCCAGCAGTTGGGCGGGAGGCCCCACCGGGGAGCTGTTTTTT.

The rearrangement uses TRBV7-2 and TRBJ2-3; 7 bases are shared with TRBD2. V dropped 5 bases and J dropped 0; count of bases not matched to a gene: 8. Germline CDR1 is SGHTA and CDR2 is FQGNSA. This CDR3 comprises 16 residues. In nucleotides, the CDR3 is TGTGCCAGCAGCCCCCTCGGGCGGGGGAGCACAGATACGCAGTATTTT. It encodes CASSPLGRGSTDTQYF.

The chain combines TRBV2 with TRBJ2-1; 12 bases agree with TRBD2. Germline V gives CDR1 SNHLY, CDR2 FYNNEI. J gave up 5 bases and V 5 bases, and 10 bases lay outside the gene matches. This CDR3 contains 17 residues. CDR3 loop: CASSNRLAGAPNNEQFF. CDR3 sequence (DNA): TGTGCCAGCAGTAACAGACTAGCGGGGGCACCCAACAATGAGCAGTTCTTC.